This TCR beta chain was sequenced for a study of shared clonotypes between healthy human individuals. Overall study results and limits: Donor scarcity curtailed the genetic and exposure-history diversity represented herein.

The CDR3 is made up of 16 amino acids. The V end was cut by 2 bases, the J end by 0 bases, with 8 bases between. CDR1 and CDR2 from the germline V gene are MNHEY and SVGAGI. Note on this clone: Its specificity is unknown.

This table comes from immunoSEQ multiplex PCR, and its TCRdb copy is limited to in-frame clones, with some not included. Of hundreds of thousands of clones listed, 73% are singletons. Every contributor of samples was a Caucasian grown-up residing in Nashville, Tennessee. Naive CD4+ cells were CD45RA-selected; the remaining cells were memory. The clonotype was recovered from a woman aged 25-40 years in good health. Sequencing used memory CD4+ T cells sorted from blood. Subset in this sample: CD45RA-negative fraction. The chain links TRBV6-5 to TRBJ2-6; D possibly corresponds to TRBD1 (6 bases). CDR3 residues: CASSYVRGSGANVLTF. Here the CDR3 DNA reads TGTGCCAGCAGTTACGTCAGGGGCTCTGGGGCCAACGTCCTGACTTTC.